The present T cell receptor beta chain was sequenced within a study of blood T cell repertoires in COVID-19. Some clones are missing from TCRdb's copy, which holds only in-frame ones; the method was immunoSEQ multiplex PCR. This sample yields some 330,000 clones, of which about 90% are seen a single time; over 1.5% belongs to the top ten. The TCR was taken from a woman aged 25 to 39 with COVID-19, enrolled during active disease. The sequenced material came from peripheral blood.

CDR3 bases: TGTGCCAGCAGCCAAGATAGGTCCAGGGCCTATGGCTACACCTTC. Its translation is CASSQDRSRAYGYTF. This chain links TRBV3-1 (or the pseudogene TRBV3-2) with TRBJ1-2, with D possibly TRBD1 on 5 matching bases. Germline V CDR1 and CDR2: LGHDT, YNNKEL (reference sequence). This CDR3 region has 15 residues. V was shortened by 0 bases and J by 4 bases, with 12 bases between the two germline ends.